Following are 9 T cell receptor beta chains from one sample sequenced in a study of T-cell memory formation after mild COVID-19. TCRdb passed the 5' RACE reads through MiXCR, listing each CDR3 protein once. The table includes hundreds of thousands of distinct CDR3 sequences, around a quarter detected once. Sequences were obtained from PBMCs or a T cell subset sorted from them (not recorded which). The receptors come from an adult woman who had mild COVID-19 (a few samples of this study predate the infection). Cell type and time point are not known.

This clonotype has only a few counts. The CDR3, as DNA: TGTGCCAGCAGTCCAGACAGGGGATCCACCTACGAGCAGTACTTC. Protein product: CASSPDRGSTYEQYF. The V call is TRBV6-5, the J call TRBJ2-7; 8 nucleotides agree with TRBD1. The ends lost 5 bases at V and 2 bases at J; junction bases unmatched: 8. The CDR3 runs to 15 residues. CDR1 MNHEY and CDR2 SVGAGI come from the germline V gene.

V is TRBV7-9 and J is TRBJ1-2, with 9 bases matching TRBD1. This CDR3 contains 15 residues. Germline CDR1 and CDR2: SEHNR and FQNEAQ (reference sequence). Losses at the gene ends were 5 bases for V and 4 bases for J; bases not matched to a gene: 8. The CDR3 coding sequence is TGTGCCAGCAGCATCGGGGACAGGGCAGGCTATGGCTACACCTTC. It specifies CASSIGDRAGYGYTF.

The CDR3 sequence is CATSRKQGATYEQYF. The CDR3 coding sequence is TGTGCCACCAGCAGGAAACAGGGGGCCACCTACGAGCAGTACTTC. The chain has TRBV15 and TRBJ2-7, with 9 nucleotides matching TRBD1. The CDR3 length is 15 residues. Trimming took 3 bases from V and 2 from J; bases not matched to a gene: 5. CDR1 is LNHNV and CDR2 is YYDKDF in the germline V gene (reference sequence).

This rearrangement joins TRBV7-9 to TRBJ1-1, with a possible D match to TRBD1 (5 bases). The CDR3 covers 16 residues. Germline lookup yields CDR1 SEHNR and CDR2 FQNEAQ (reference sequence). V lost 4 bases and J lost 0, with 15 bases in between. The CDR3 spells CASSSRGAHMNTEAFF. CDR3 DNA sequence: TGTGCCAGCAGCTCCCGAGGGGCCCACATGAACACTGAAGCTTTCTTT.

The J gene is TRBJ2-3, the V gene TRBV7-9, with 11 bases matching TRBD1. Looked up from germline, CDR1 is SEHNR and CDR2 is FQNEAQ (reference sequence). Unmatched junction bases numbered 12, after V lost 2 bases and J lost 5 bases. This CDR3 is 18 amino acids long. CDR3 nucleotides: TGTGCCAGCAGCTTACTCCCCACCCGGGACAGGGGGGGAGATACGCAGTATTTT. It translates to CASSLLPTRDRGGDTQYF. Variable domain in full (rest from reference TRBV7-9 and TRBJ2-3): DTGVSQNPRHKITKRGQNVTFRCDPISEHNRLYWYRQTLGQGPEFLTYFQNEAQLEKSRLLSDRFSAERPKGSFSTLEIQRTEQGDSAMYLCASSLLPTRDRGGDTQYFGPGTRLTVL.

This sequence joins TRBV2 and TRBJ2-7; a possible D gene is TRBD1 (6 bases). V lost 5 bases and J 0 bases, leaving 14 bases between the germline ends. The CDR3 is 15 residues long. Germline values: CDR1 SNHLY, CDR2 FYNNEI. The CDR3 protein is CASSRLRDTSYEQYF. The DNA of the CDR3 is TGTGCCAGCAGTCGACTCCGGGACACCTCCTACGAGCAGTACTTC.

V gene TRBV12-3 or TRBV12-4 combines with J gene TRBJ2-3; D is possibly TRBD2 (5 bases). The CDR3 is 15 residues long. Trimming took off 6 bases at V and 1 base at J, with 14 bases between the two ends. This CDR3 reads CASSRTGFGTDTQYF. The CDR3 DNA sequence: TGTGCCAGCAGCCGCACGGGGTTCGGCACAGATACGCAGTATTTT.

This chain connects TRBV27 to TRBJ2-5; 7 bases align to TRBD1. V shed 1 base, J shed 2 bases, and the junction held 1 base outside the gene matches. The length of the CDR3 is 14 residues. Germline assignment: CDR1 MNHEY and CDR2 SMNVEV (reference sequence). The CDR3 DNA is TGTGCCAGCAGTTTATTGGGACAGCAAGAGACCCAGTACTTC. This translates into CASSLLGQQETQYF.

The V and J genes are TRBV28 and TRBJ1-5; the D gene is possibly TRBD1 (5 bases). V gave up 4 bases and J gave up 1 base, with 14 bases separating them. The germline V gene has CDR1 MDHEN and CDR2 SYDVKM. CDR3 length: 16 residues. This CDR3 reads CASSSLGVYSNQPQHF. CDR3 DNA sequence: TGTGCCAGCAGTTCCCTGGGGGTTTACAGCAATCAGCCCCAGCATTTT.